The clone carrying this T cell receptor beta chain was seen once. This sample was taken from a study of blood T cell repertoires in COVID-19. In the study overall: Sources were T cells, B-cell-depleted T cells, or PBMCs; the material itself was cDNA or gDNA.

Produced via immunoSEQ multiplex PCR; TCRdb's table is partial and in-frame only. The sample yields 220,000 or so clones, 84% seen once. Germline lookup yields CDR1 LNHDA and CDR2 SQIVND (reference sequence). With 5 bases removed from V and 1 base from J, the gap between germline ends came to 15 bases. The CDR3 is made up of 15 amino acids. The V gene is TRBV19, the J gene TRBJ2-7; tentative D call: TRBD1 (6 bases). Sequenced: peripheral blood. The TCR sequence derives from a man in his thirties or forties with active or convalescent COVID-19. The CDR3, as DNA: TGTGCCAGTAGTCCTCGACCGACAGGTTCCTACGAGCAGTACTTC. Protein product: CASSPRPTGSYEQYF.